Following are 26 T cell receptor beta chains from one sample sequenced in a study of blood T cell repertoires in COVID-19. TCRdb's copy holds only in-frame clones and misses some; the assay was immunoSEQ multiplex PCR. The sample yields around 250,000 clones, around 86% seen once. Sequencing was performed on peripheral blood. These receptors were collected from a woman at least 80 years old with COVID-19, enrolled during active disease.

The V call is TRBV11-3, the J call TRBJ1-1, with D perhaps matching TRBD1 (6 bases). The length of the CDR3 is 13 residues. The ends were cut back, 5 bases at V and 11 bases at J, with 18 bases in the middle. CDR1 and CDR2 from the germline V gene are SGHNT and YENEEA. The DNA of the CDR3 is TGTGCCAGCAGCCTTAAGGGGGGGAGCGAGGCTTTCTTT. This translates into CASSLKGGSEAFF.

The chain recombines TRBV9 with TRBJ2-2, with no clear D. Germline lookup yields CDR1 SGDLS and CDR2 YYNGEE. CDR3 size: 13 residues. The V end was cut by 4 bases, the J end by 1 base, with 5 bases between. This CDR3 reads CASSSWNTGELFF. In DNA, the CDR3 is TGTGCCAGCAGCTCCTGGAACACCGGGGAGCTGTTTTTT.

This clone was detected a few times. As DNA, the CDR3 is TGTGCCAGCGTCCACCTCGGACAGGGAGCAAATCAGCCCCAGCATTTT. It yields the protein CASVHLGQGANQPQHF. This chain joins TRBV27 and TRBJ1-5; 8 bases match TRBD1. J lost 4 bases, V lost 8 bases, and 13 bases had no gene match. This CDR3 has 16 amino acids. The germline CDR1 and CDR2 sequences are MNHEY and SMNVEV (reference sequence).

The chain uses TRBV3-1 (or the pseudogene TRBV3-2) and TRBJ1-1, with 7 bases identical to TRBD1. The CDR3 is 14 residues long. The germline CDR1 and CDR2 sequences are LGHDT and YNNKEL (reference sequence). The V and J ends lost 2 bases and 2 bases, in that order; junction bases with no gene match: 2. The CDR3 DNA reads as TGTGCCAGCAGCCAATGGGACAGAAACACTGAAGCTTTCTTT. The encoded protein is CASSQWDRNTEAFF.

The V gene is TRBV3-1 (or the pseudogene TRBV3-2), the J gene TRBJ2-5, with a tentative D call TRBD2 (6 bases). This CDR3 has 16 residues. The V end lost 2 bases, the J end lost 2 bases, and 15 bases lay between the germline ends. Looked up from germline, CDR1 is LGHDT and CDR2 is YNNKEL (reference sequence). CDR3 amino acids: CASSQPRAGGQETQYF. The DNA of the CDR3 is TGTGCCAGCAGCCAACCCAGGGCCGGAGGGCAAGAGACCCAGTACTTC.

This chain joins TRBV6-6 and TRBJ1-5; TRBD1 matches 12 bases. V was pared by 6 bases and J by 2 bases, with 5 bases of the junction left unmatched. This CDR3 has 16 amino acids. Germline CDR1 reads MNHNY; CDR2 reads SVGAGI (reference sequence). The CDR3 sequence: CASSRGTGGGNQPQHF. Here the CDR3 DNA reads TGTGCCAGCAGCCGAGGGACAGGGGGCGGCAATCAGCCCCAGCATTTT.

The V gene is TRBV5-4, the J gene TRBJ2-7, with a possible D match to TRBD1 (6 bases). Between the trimmed V and J ends, which lost 2 bases and 2 bases, there was a span of 14 bases. In germline, CDR1 is SGHNT, CDR2 YYREEE (reference sequence). The length of the CDR3 is 15 residues. The CDR3 DNA is TGTGCCAGCAGCTTAAATCCAACAGGGACCTACGAGCAGTACTTC. It yields the protein CASSLNPTGTYEQYF. The full variable domain, its missing parts supplied by reference TRBV5-4 and TRBJ2-7, is ETGVTQSPTHLIKTRGQQVTLRCSSQSGHNTVSWYQQALGQGPQFIFQYYREEENGRGNFPPRFSGLQFPNYSSELNVNALELDDSALYLCASSLNPTGTYEQYFGPGTRLTVT.

This chain joins TRBV6-5 and TRBJ1-5; D call uncertain. The CDR3 sequence is 15 residues long. Germline V gives CDR1 MNHEY, CDR2 SVGAGI. Trimming shortened V by 0 bases and J by 4 bases, and 10 bases separated the two germline ends. The CDR3 sequence: CASSYSFTSNQPQHF. The DNA of the CDR3 is TGTGCCAGCAGTTACTCCTTCACATCTAATCAGCCCCAGCATTTT.

This clone was seen only once. V and J are TRBV6-5 and TRBJ1-3; D gene unclear. The CDR3 has 15 residues. Germline V CDR1 and CDR2: MNHEY, SVGAGI. With 0 bases removed from V and 4 bases from J, the gap between germline ends came to 10 bases. The CDR3, as DNA: TGTGCCAGCAGTTACTCGAGGCAGCTAGGAAACACCATATATTTT. It translates to CASSYSRQLGNTIYF.

The genes are TRBV5-1 and TRBJ2-1, with TRBD2 identical over 12 bases. Trimming removed 0 bases from V and 4 bases from J; junction bases left unmatched: 2. CDR1 is SGHRS and CDR2 is YFSETQ in the germline V gene. This CDR3 is built from 16 residues. This chain's CDR3 is CASSLGGTSGYNEQFF. DNA for the CDR3: TGCGCCAGCAGCTTGGGTGGGACTAGCGGGTACAATGAGCAGTTCTTC.

The chain is built from TRBV5-5 and TRBJ2-2; D may be TRBD2 (5 bases). CDR1 is SGHKS and CDR2 is YYEKEE in the germline V gene (reference sequence). The CDR3 is 15 residues long. The germline V and J ends were trimmed by 2 bases and 3 bases, with 11 bases remaining between them. The CDR3 sequence: CASSFTLGDTGELFF. CDR3 sequence (DNA): TGTGCCAGCAGCTTTACCTTGGGAGACACCGGGGAGCTGTTTTTT. The full variable domain, with the rest looked up from reference TRBV5-5 and TRBJ2-2, is DAGVTQSPTHLIKTRGQQVTLRCSPISGHKSVSWYQQVLGQGPQFIFQYYEKEERGRGNFPDRFSARQFPNYSSELNVNALLLGDSALYLCASSFTLGDTGELFFGEGSRLTVL.

This clone has only a few counts. The gene calls are TRBV5-1 and TRBJ1-6; D is ambiguous. Trimming stripped 7 bases from V and 5 bases from J, with 10 bases between. From germline, CDR1 is SGHRS and CDR2 YFSETQ. The CDR3 contains 13 residues. The CDR3 DNA reads as TGCGCCAGCGGGCAGGATGATAATTCACCCCTCCACTTT. This sequence encodes CASGQDDNSPLHF.

J is TRBJ1-2 and V is TRBV20-1; D remains unclear. The CDR3 runs to 14 residues. CDR1 is DFQATT and CDR2 is SNEGSKA in the germline V gene (reference sequence). Trimming took 3 bases from V and 8 from J, leaving 19 bases between them. The CDR3 spells CSASESWSGRGYTF. The CDR3 nucleotides read TGCAGTGCTAGTGAAAGCTGGTCAGGTCGGGGCTACACCTTC.

This chain links TRBV4-2 with TRBJ2-5; 9 bases agree with TRBD2. Unmatched junction bases numbered 11, after V lost 1 base and J lost 2 bases. Germline loops: CDR1 LGHNA, CDR2 YNFKEQ. CDR3 length equals 18 residues. CDR3 in amino acids: CASSQVARGSGGQETQYF. The CDR3 DNA reads as TGTGCCAGCAGCCAAGTGGCTCGAGGTAGCGGGGGACAAGAGACCCAGTACTTC.

V usage is TRBV28 and J usage is TRBJ2-1; TRBD2 agrees at 8 bases. V shed 10 bases and J 2 bases; nucleotides not matched to a gene: 4. The CDR3 is 13 amino acids. Germline values: CDR1 MDHEN, CDR2 SYDVKM. In nucleotides, the CDR3 is TGTGCCACCCGGGAGGGCGCCTACAATGAGCAGTTCTTC. As protein: CATREGAYNEQFF.

The chain uses TRBV5-1 and TRBJ2-2, with 7 positions matching TRBD2. Germline lookup yields CDR1 SGHRS and CDR2 YFSETQ. This CDR3 is built from 15 residues. The V segment lost 7 bases and the J segment 3 bases; nucleotides outside the gene matches: 9. This CDR3 is CASRRGVSDTGELFF. The CDR3 DNA follows: TGCGCCAGCCGCCGGGGGGTATCTGACACCGGGGAGCTGTTTTTT.

The chain recombines TRBV6-4 with TRBJ1-2; a possible D gene is TRBD1 (5 bases). The germline CDR1 and CDR2 sequences are MRHNA and SNTAGT. V was cut by 7 bases and J by 4 bases, with 22 bases left in between. The CDR3 loop spans 16 amino acids. DNA of the CDR3: TGTGCCAGCATTCAAACAAAAAATCAGGGCGTCTATGGCTACACCTTC. Amino acid sequence: CASIQTKNQGVYGYTF.

The J gene is TRBJ1-2, the V gene TRBV7-6, with 7 bases that match TRBD1. The CDR3 covers 15 residues. V lost 4 bases, J lost 8 bases, and 13 bases stayed unmatched. Germline V CDR1 and CDR2: SGHVS, FNYEAQ. The CDR3 sequence is CASSSRNRGIDGYTF. The CDR3 DNA is TGTGCCAGCAGCTCGAGAAACAGGGGAATCGACGGCTACACCTTC.

This CDR3 reads CASRETGLASTDTQYF. As DNA, the CDR3 is TGTGCCAGCAGGGAAACAGGACTAGCGAGCACAGATACGCAGTATTTT. The V gene is TRBV2, the J gene TRBJ2-3; 9 bases are shared with TRBD2. The length of the CDR3 is 16 residues. The ends lost 6 bases at V and 0 bases at J; junction bases unmatched: 7. CDR1 and CDR2 (germline): SNHLY, FYNNEI.

V and J are TRBV5-1 and TRBJ1-3; 8 nucleotides match TRBD1. Trimming removed 3 bases from V and 1 base from J; junction bases left unmatched: 9. The CDR3 loop spans 17 amino acids. Germline V gene lookup returns CDR1 SGHRS and CDR2 YFSETQ. The CDR3 is CASSWTGTSDSGNTIYF. In nucleotides, the CDR3 is TGCGCCAGCAGCTGGACAGGGACGAGCGATTCTGGAAACACCATATATTTT. Filled out from reference TRBV5-1 and TRBJ1-3, the complete variable domain reads KAGVTQTPRYLIKTRGQQVTLSCSPISGHRSVSWYQQTPGQGLQFLFEYFSETQRNKGNFPGRFSGRQFSNSRSEMNVSTLELGDSALYLCASSWTGTSDSGNTIYFGEGSWLTVV.

The chain recombines TRBV7-2 with TRBJ2-1, with 7 bases aligning to TRBD2. The germline V gene encodes CDR1 SGHTA and CDR2 FQGNSA. The CDR3 has 15 residues. The trim removed 3 bases at V and 2 bases at J, leaving 4 bases unmatched. The CDR3 loop reads CASSFASGPYNEQFF. CDR3 bases: TGTGCCAGCAGCTTTGCTAGCGGACCCTACAATGAGCAGTTCTTC.

V is TRBV10-3 and J is TRBJ1-1; 9 nucleotides match TRBD1. The CDR3 sequence is 14 residues long. The J segment lost 4 bases and the V segment lost 4 bases, leaving 4 bases of the junction unmatched. Germline V gene data show CDR1 as ENHRY and CDR2 as SYGVKD. The CDR3 reads CAISAGTGPTEAFF. CDR3 bases: TGTGCCATCAGTGCTGGGACAGGGCCCACTGAAGCTTTCTTT.

This clone was seen a handful of times. V usage is TRBV5-6 and J usage is TRBJ1-5; D is uncertain. Germline V gene lookup returns CDR1 SGHDT and CDR2 YYEEEE. This CDR3 has 15 amino acids. Trimming stripped 4 bases from V and 5 bases from J, with 16 bases between. The CDR3 sequence: CASSRSFGSDQPQHF. The DNA of the CDR3 is TGTGCCAGCAGCCGAAGTTTCGGGTCCGATCAGCCCCAGCATTTT.

DNA of the CDR3: TGTGCCAGTAGCCACGAGGGCGGATACGGGTACTTC. It is translated as CASSHEGGYGYF. This chain connects TRBV19 to TRBJ2-4; perhaps TRBD2 as D (5 bases). This CDR3 is 12 amino acids long. The germline CDR1 and CDR2 sequences are LNHDA and SQIVND (reference sequence). V was clipped by 6 bases and J by 15 bases, with 18 bases between them.

The rearrangement links TRBV28 to TRBJ1-4; no clear D. Germline V lookup: CDR1 MDHEN, CDR2 SYDVKM. The ends were cut back, 7 bases at V and 7 bases at J, with 16 bases in the middle. The CDR3 totals 14 residues. CDR3 loop: CASTLPGQPEKLFF. DNA for the CDR3: TGTGCCAGCACCCTCCCGGGTCAGCCTGAAAAACTGTTTTTT.

This chain connects TRBV19 to TRBJ2-7; 8 bases are a match to TRBD1. This CDR3 is 14 amino acids long. J lost 3 bases, V lost 10 bases, and 11 bases had no gene match. CDR1 is LNHDA, CDR2 SQIVND, per germline (reference sequence). The CDR3 reads CATADRGAFYEQYF. The CDR3 DNA is TGTGCCACCGCCGACAGGGGAGCTTTCTACGAGCAGTACTTC.